The next 21 T cell receptor beta chains were all read from a single sample in a study of blood T cell repertoires in COVID-19. Profiling relied on immunoSEQ multiplex PCR, and the TCRdb table lists in-frame clones only, not all of them. This table holds 140,000 to 150,000 clones, approximately 85% found once. Sequencing input: peripheral blood. The source is a woman aged 60-75 years with COVID-19, enrolled during active disease.

This clone showed up just a few times. V gene TRBV6-5 combines with J gene TRBJ2-2; 11 bases align to TRBD1. V shed 6 bases, J shed 6 bases, and the junction held 6 bases outside the gene matches. The germline V gene encodes CDR1 MNHEY and CDR2 SVGAGI. The CDR3 is 15 residues long. DNA for the CDR3: TGTGCCAGCAGAAGCTGGGGACAGGGGGCCGGGGAGCTGTTTTTT. This translates into CASRSWGQGAGELFF.

V gene TRBV9 combines with J gene TRBJ1-6; D may be TRBD1 (6 bases). The length of the CDR3 is 18 residues. Germline loops: CDR1 SGDLS, CDR2 YYNGEE. V dropped 0 bases and J dropped 3 bases, with 16 bases sitting between them. The CDR3 spells CASSVGSLDSDYNSPLHF. CDR3 nucleotides: TGTGCCAGCAGCGTAGGGTCCCTGGACAGCGACTATAATTCACCCCTCCACTTT.

This clone showed up just a few times. The V and J genes are TRBV11-1 and TRBJ2-3; 11 bases are a match to TRBD2. Germline loops: CDR1 SGHAT, CDR2 FQDESV (reference sequence). This CDR3 is built from 16 residues. The junction had 5 bases not matched to a gene; V was cut back by 4 bases and J by 2 bases. The CDR3 reads CASSWIAGGSTDTQYF. CDR3 nucleotide sequence: TGTGCCAGCAGCTGGATAGCGGGGGGGTCCACAGATACGCAGTATTTT. Full variable domain (outside the CDR3, taken from reference TRBV11-1 and TRBJ2-3): EAEVAQSPRYKITEKSQAVAFWCDPISGHATLYWYRQILGQGPELLVQFQDESVVDDSQLPKDRFSAERLKGVDSTLKIQPAELGDSAMYLCASSWIAGGSTDTQYFGPGTRLTVL.

The V gene is TRBV10-3, the J gene TRBJ1-2, with 7 bases fitting TRBD1. CDR3 size: 13 residues. Germline V gene data show CDR1 as ENHRY and CDR2 as SYGVKD. V was pared by 5 bases and J by 7 bases, with 7 bases of the junction left unmatched. The DNA of the CDR3 is TGTGCCATCAGTCCACAGGGGTCGCGTGGCTACACCTTC. This sequence encodes CAISPQGSRGYTF.

V gene TRBV9 combines with J gene TRBJ2-3, with 14 bases fitting TRBD2. The CDR3 sequence is 18 residues long. V shed 0 bases and J 1 base; nucleotides not matched to a gene: 4. Germline CDR1 SGDLS, CDR2 YYNGEE. The CDR3 region has the DNA TGTGCCAGCAGCGTAGGACTAGCGGGGGGGCGTGGCACAGATACGCAGTATTTT. As protein: CASSVGLAGGRGTDTQYF.

The chain carries TRBV5-1 and TRBJ2-7; 9 nucleotides agree with TRBD1. The germline V gene has CDR1 SGHRS and CDR2 YFSETQ. The ends lost 4 bases at V and 5 bases at J; junction bases unmatched: 7. This CDR3 contains 14 residues. The CDR3 bases are TGCGCCAGCAGCCCGGGACAGGGCTTGCACGAGCAGTACTTC. It specifies CASSPGQGLHEQYF.

The J gene is TRBJ2-1, the V gene TRBV7-9; weak D call: TRBD2 (5 bases). CDR1 SEHNR and CDR2 FQNEAQ come from the germline V gene (reference sequence). The CDR3 consists of 13 residues. V gave up 5 bases and J gave up 6 bases, with 11 bases separating them. CDR3 bases: TGTGCCAGCAGCCCGCCCGAGGGCAATGAGCAGTTCTTC. It encodes CASSPPEGNEQFF. The full variable domain, with the rest looked up from reference TRBV7-9 and TRBJ2-1, is DTGVSQNPRHKITKRGQNVTFRCDPISEHNRLYWYRQTLGQGPEFLTYFQNEAQLEKSRLLSDRFSAERPKGSFSTLEIQRTEQGDSAMYLCASSPPEGNEQFFGPGTRLTVL.

This clone was seen a handful of times. This chain connects TRBV2 to TRBJ2-1; 8 nucleotides align to TRBD1. The V gene end was trimmed by 2 bases and the J gene end by 8 bases; junction bases not matched to a gene: 8. This CDR3 comprises 15 residues. In germline, CDR1 is SNHLY, CDR2 FYNNEI. Written as DNA, the CDR3 is TGTGCCAGCAGTGAAAGGACAGGGACTCGGGATGAGCAGTTCTTC. Amino acids: CASSERTGTRDEQFF.

This sequence joins TRBV7-6 and TRBJ2-7, with a tentative D call TRBD2 (6 bases). Germline values: CDR1 SGHVS, CDR2 FNYEAQ. The V end lost 2 bases, the J end lost 7 bases, and 15 bases lay between the germline ends. The CDR3 is 14 residues long. The CDR3 DNA is TGTGCCAGCAGCTTACGGTCGGGGGTTGGGGAGCAGTACTTC. It specifies CASSLRSGVGEQYF.

The gene calls are TRBV6-5 and TRBJ2-1; D not certain. This CDR3 is built from 12 residues. V was shortened by 4 bases and J by 6 bases, with 7 bases between the two germline ends. In germline, CDR1 is MNHEY, CDR2 SVGAGI. This CDR3 reads CASSSPSNEQFF. The CDR3 region has the DNA TGTGCCAGCAGTTCCCCCTCCAATGAGCAGTTCTTC.

This clone occurred once. The gene calls are TRBV9 and TRBJ1-2; TRBD1 might be the D (5 bases). Germline CDR1 reads SGDLS; CDR2 reads YYNGEE. The CDR3 runs 17 residues. V was pared by 0 bases and J by 0 bases, with 15 bases between. CDR3 in DNA: TGTGCCAGCAGCGTAGGGGGGGACTCCGTCCCTAACTATGGCTACACCTTC. Amino acids: CASSVGGDSVPNYGYTF.

This chain uses TRBV19 with TRBJ1-1; TRBD1 aligns across 9 bases. The trim removed 5 bases at V and 4 bases at J, leaving 8 bases unmatched. The CDR3 loop spans 15 amino acids. Germline loops: CDR1 LNHDA, CDR2 SQIVND (reference sequence). The CDR3 nucleotides read TGTGCCAGTAGTCCTCGGACAGGGGCCGGCACTGAAGCTTTCTTT. Translated, it gives CASSPRTGAGTEAFF.

This clone was observed a handful of times. The chain links TRBV5-8 to TRBJ1-5, with TRBD1 as a possible D gene (5 bases). The CDR3 runs 17 residues. Trimming stripped 0 bases from V and 2 bases from J, with 15 bases between. The germline gives CDR1 SGHTS, CDR2 YDEGEE. Written as DNA, the CDR3 is TGTGCCAGCAGCTTGGTAGGCGGCTCGGGGGGCAATCAGCCCCAGCATTTT. It translates to CASSLVGGSGGNQPQHF.

This chain uses TRBV10-1 with TRBJ2-1; 10 nucleotides align to TRBD1. CDR1 is WNHNN, CDR2 SYGVQD, per germline (reference sequence). The CDR3 runs 15 residues. Trimming at V came to 7 bases and at J to 8 bases, leaving 11 bases not matched to a gene. The CDR3 DNA reads TGCGCCAGCACCACCGGGACAGGGGCGGGCGATGAGCAGTTCTTC. It translates to CASTTGTGAGDEQFF.

V usage is TRBV11-3 and J usage is TRBJ2-3; 8 bases align to TRBD2. V shed 2 bases, J shed 5 bases, and the junction held 6 bases outside the gene matches. The CDR3 covers 15 residues. CDR1 is SGHNT and CDR2 is YENEEA in the germline V gene. CDR3 amino acids: CASSLFSGGRDTQYF. The DNA for the CDR3 is TGTGCCAGCAGCTTATTCAGCGGGGGTAGAGATACGCAGTATTTT. Full variable domain (outside the CDR3, taken from reference TRBV11-3 and TRBJ2-3): EAGVVQSPRYKIIEKKQPVAFWCNPISGHNTLYWYLQNLGQGPELLIRYENEEAVDDSQLPKDRFSAERLKGVDSTLKIQPAELGDSAVYLCASSLFSGGRDTQYFGPGTRLTVL.

This chain connects TRBV4-2 to TRBJ2-7; D is unclear. V was pared by 4 bases and J by 3 bases, with 10 bases between. CDR3 length: 13 amino acids. Per the germline V gene, CDR1 is LGHNA and CDR2 is YNFKEQ. CDR3 residues: CASSRRPGYEQYF. CDR3 bases: TGTGCCAGCAGCCGCCGCCCGGGCTACGAGCAGTACTTC.

The rearrangement joins TRBV11-2 to TRBJ1-6, with TRBD1 matching 9 bases. The V gene's germline CDR1 is SGHAT and CDR2 FQNNGV. This CDR3 has 18 amino acids. Germline trimming cut 4 bases from V and 0 bases from J; bases unmatched to any gene: 7. The CDR3: CASSSYRGQSSYNSPLHF. For the CDR3, the DNA is TGTGCCAGCAGCTCTTACAGGGGGCAGAGCTCCTATAATTCACCCCTCCACTTT.

The gene calls are TRBV18 and TRBJ2-5; D is uncertain. Germline V lookup: CDR1 KGHSH, CDR2 LQKENI. V dropped 1 base and J dropped 2 bases, with 8 bases sitting between them. This CDR3 has 14 residues. CDR3 sequence (DNA): TGTGCCAGCTCACCACGCAACAGTCAAGAGACCCAGTACTTC. Protein product: CASSPRNSQETQYF.

The V call is TRBV11-2, the J call TRBJ1-2; 7 nucleotides match TRBD1. Per the germline V gene, CDR1 is SGHAT and CDR2 is FQNNGV. CDR3 size: 15 residues. The trim removed 3 bases at V and 5 bases at J, leaving 9 bases unmatched. The CDR3 DNA reads as TGTGCCAGCAGCTTCGGTTGGCAGGGGGAATATGGCTACACCTTC. It translates to CASSFGWQGEYGYTF.

The chain couples TRBV6-5 to TRBJ1-4; 8 bases align to TRBD1. CDR1 MNHEY and CDR2 SVGAGI come from the germline V gene. V was clipped by 6 bases and J by 6 bases; unmatched bases: 6. This CDR3 has 14 residues. The CDR3 is CASRGRGLDEKLFF. The CDR3 DNA reads TGTGCCAGCAGGGGCAGGGGGCTGGATGAAAAACTGTTTTTT.

The genes are TRBV9 and TRBJ2-2; 10 nucleotides line up with TRBD2. CDR1 and CDR2 (germline): SGDLS, YYNGEE. The CDR3 runs to 17 residues. J was trimmed by 1 base and V by 1 base; bases with no gene match: 4. CDR3 DNA sequence: TGTGCCAGCAGCGTACTAGCGGGGGCCCTGAACACCGGGGAGCTGTTTTTT. Amino acid sequence: CASSVLAGALNTGELFF.